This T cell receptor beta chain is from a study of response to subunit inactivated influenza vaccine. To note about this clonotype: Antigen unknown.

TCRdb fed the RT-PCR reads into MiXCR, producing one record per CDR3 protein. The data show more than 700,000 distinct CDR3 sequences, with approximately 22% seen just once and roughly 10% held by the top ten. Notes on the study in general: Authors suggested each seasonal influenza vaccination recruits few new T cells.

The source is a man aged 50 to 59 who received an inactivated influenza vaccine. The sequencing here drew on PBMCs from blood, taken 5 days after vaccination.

This CDR3 reads CASSLLVTLAPFF. CDR3 nucleotides: TGTGCCAGCAGTTTACTGGTGACCCTCGCCCCGTTCTTC. The chain has TRBV12-3 or TRBV12-4 and TRBJ2-1; D is undetermined. Trimming removed 2 bases from V and 15 bases from J, with 17 bases in between. The CDR3 runs to 13 residues.